The source of this TCR beta chain is a study of T cell responses to AZD1222 COVID-19 vaccine. Assay used: immunoSEQ multiplex PCR; TCRdb lists only in-frame clones, some missing. The table lists roughly 150,000 clones, approximately 90% of them singletons. Losses at the gene ends were 5 bases for V and 0 bases for J; bases not matched to a gene: 6. The CDR3 totals 15 residues. Germline CDR1 is SGHVS and CDR2 is FNYEAQ. The receptor's source is an adult who received the AZD1222 COVID-19 vaccine. This chain links TRBV7-6 with TRBJ2-7, with 8 bases identical to TRBD1. The sequences come from peripheral blood, collected 28 days after the second AZD1222 dose. In DNA, the CDR3 is TGTGCCAGCAGCGCCCGGGACAGGAGCTCCTACGAGCAGTACTTC. Translating gives CASSARDRSSYEQYF.